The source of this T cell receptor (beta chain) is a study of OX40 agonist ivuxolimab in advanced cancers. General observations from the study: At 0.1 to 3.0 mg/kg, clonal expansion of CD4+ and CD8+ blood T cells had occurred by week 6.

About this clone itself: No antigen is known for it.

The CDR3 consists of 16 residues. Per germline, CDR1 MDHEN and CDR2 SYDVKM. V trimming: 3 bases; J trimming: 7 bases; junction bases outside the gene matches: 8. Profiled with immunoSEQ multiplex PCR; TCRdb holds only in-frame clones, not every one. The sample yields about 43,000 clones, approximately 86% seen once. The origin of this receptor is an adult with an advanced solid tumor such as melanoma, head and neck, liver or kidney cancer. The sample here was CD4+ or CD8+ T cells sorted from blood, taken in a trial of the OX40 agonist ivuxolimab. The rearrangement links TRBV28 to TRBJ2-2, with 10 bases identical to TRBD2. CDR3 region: CASSFSLGLAIGELFF. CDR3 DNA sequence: TGTGCCAGCAGTTTTTCATTGGGACTAGCGATCGGGGAGCTGTTTTTT.